These 3 T cell receptor beta chains came from one sample sequenced in a study of T cell changes during pregnancy in multiple sclerosis. Sequencing used immunoSEQ multiplex PCR; TCRdb keeps in-frame clones, though not all of them. The data show roughly 40,000 clones, roughly nine tenths seen once. Material: CD4+ T cells from peripheral blood mononuclear cells, obtained in the second trimester of pregnancy. These receptors were collected from a female donor with multiple sclerosis, enrolled in a pregnancy study.

The J gene is TRBJ2-7, the V gene TRBV28; D is undetermined. Trimming stripped 10 bases from V and 4 bases from J, with 17 bases between. The V gene's germline CDR1 is MDHEN and CDR2 SYDVKM. The CDR3 length is 13 residues. CDR3: CATSLTSTYEQYF. CDR3 coding DNA: TGTGCCACCTCACTAACCTCGACTTACGAGCAGTACTTC.

This chain connects TRBV7-2 to TRBJ1-5, with 8 bases identical to TRBD1. V trimming: 5 bases; J trimming: 7 bases; junction bases outside the gene matches: 10. Germline lookup yields CDR1 SGHTA and CDR2 FQGNSA. The CDR3 loop spans 15 amino acids. The CDR3 loop reads CASSPQGAMGQPQHF. In DNA, the CDR3 is TGTGCCAGCAGCCCCCAGGGGGCAATGGGCCAGCCCCAGCATTTT.

This chain joins TRBV6-1 and TRBJ1-2; 12 positions match TRBD1. J was trimmed by 7 bases and V by 6 bases; bases with no gene match: 12. This CDR3 has 16 residues. Per the germline V gene, CDR1 is MNHNS and CDR2 is SASEGT. CDR3 sequence: CASRESGTGGEGGYTF. The DNA for the CDR3 is TGTGCCAGCAGGGAAAGTGGGACAGGGGGCGAGGGTGGCTACACCTTC.